This T cell receptor beta chain emerged from a study of cytomegalovirus exposure and HLA in healthy donors. This clone was detected only once. The antigen remains unidentified. Primers for the PCR totalled 60 Vbeta and 13 Jbeta. Method: immunoSEQ multiplex PCR; TCRdb's copy keeps in-frame clones and lacks some. This table has some 200,000 clones, more than 60% appearing once. Study-wide results and caveats: Most subjects' HLA-A and HLA-B alleles were reportedly predicted from TCR beta sequences. The investigators catalogued 164 TCR beta chains as cytomegalovirus-associated.

Germline CDR1 and CDR2: GTSNPN and SVGIG (reference sequence). This CDR3 contains 14 residues. V was pared by 3 bases and J by 4 bases, with 5 bases of the junction left unmatched. The sample taken for sequencing was PBMCs. The clonotype originates from a man aged 45-60 years in good health and CMV-seronegative. The chain combines TRBV30 with TRBJ2-2; 7 nucleotides line up with TRBD2. The CDR3 region is CAWRGRGFTGELFF. Here the CDR3 DNA reads TGTGCCTGGAGGGGGAGGGGATTCACCGGGGAGCTGTTTTTT.